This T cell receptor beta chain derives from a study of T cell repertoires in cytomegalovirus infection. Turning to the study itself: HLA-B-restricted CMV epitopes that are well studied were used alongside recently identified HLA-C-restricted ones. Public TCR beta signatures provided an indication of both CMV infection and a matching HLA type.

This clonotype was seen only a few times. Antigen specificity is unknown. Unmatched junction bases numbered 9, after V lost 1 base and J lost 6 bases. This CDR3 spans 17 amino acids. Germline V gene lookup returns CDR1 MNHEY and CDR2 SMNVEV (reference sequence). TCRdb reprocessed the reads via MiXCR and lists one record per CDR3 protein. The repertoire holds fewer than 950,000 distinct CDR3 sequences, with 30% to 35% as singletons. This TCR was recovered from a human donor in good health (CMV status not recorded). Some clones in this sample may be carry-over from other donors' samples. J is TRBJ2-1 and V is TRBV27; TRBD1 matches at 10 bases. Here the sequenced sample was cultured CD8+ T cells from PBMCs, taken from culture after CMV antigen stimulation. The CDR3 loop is CASSLFGGTGEGNEQFF. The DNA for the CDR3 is TGTGCCAGCAGTTTATTTGGTGGGACAGGGGAAGGCAATGAGCAGTTCTTC.